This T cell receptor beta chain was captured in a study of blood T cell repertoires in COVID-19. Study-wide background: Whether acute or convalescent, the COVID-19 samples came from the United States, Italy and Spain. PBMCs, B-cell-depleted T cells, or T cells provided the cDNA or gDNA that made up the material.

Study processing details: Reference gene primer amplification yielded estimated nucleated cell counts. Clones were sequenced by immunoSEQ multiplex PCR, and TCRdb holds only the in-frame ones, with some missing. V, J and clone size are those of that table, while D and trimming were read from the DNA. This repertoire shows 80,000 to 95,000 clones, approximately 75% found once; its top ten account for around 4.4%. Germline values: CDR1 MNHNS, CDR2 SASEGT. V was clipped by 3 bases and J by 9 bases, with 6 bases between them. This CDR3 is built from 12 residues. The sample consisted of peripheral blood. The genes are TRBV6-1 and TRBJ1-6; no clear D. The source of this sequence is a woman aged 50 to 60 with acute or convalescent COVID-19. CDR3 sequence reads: CASSDRVSPLHF. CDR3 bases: TGTGCCAGCAGTGATCGGGTTTCACCCCTCCACTTT.